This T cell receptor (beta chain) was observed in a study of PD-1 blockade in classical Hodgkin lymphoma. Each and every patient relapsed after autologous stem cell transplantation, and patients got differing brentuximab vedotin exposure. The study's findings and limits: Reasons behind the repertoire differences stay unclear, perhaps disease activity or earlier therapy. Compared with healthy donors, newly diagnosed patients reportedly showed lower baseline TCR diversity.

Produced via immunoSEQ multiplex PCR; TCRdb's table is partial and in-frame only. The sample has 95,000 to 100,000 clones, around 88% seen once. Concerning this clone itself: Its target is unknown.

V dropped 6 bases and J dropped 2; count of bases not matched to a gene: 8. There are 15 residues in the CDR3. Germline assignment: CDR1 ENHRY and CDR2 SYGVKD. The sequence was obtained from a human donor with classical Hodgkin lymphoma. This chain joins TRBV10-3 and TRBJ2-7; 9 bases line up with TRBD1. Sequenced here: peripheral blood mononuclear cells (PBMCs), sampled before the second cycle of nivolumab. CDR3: CAISPPGQGPYEQYF. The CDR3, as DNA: TGTGCCATCAGCCCTCCGGGACAGGGCCCCTACGAGCAGTACTTC.